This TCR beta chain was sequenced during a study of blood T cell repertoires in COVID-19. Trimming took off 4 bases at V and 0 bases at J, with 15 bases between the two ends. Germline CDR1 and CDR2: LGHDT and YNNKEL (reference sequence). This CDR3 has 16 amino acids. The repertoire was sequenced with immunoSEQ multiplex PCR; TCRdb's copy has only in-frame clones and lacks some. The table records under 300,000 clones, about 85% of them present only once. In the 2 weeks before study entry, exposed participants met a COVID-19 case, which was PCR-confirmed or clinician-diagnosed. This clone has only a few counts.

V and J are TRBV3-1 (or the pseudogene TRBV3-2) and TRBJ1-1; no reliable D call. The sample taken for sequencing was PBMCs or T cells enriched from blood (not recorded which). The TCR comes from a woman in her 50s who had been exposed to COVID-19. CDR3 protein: CASSRRGLEVNTEAFF. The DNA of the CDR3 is TGTGCCAGCAGCCGCCGTGGATTAGAGGTGAACACTGAAGCTTTCTTT.